The T cell receptor beta chain described here comes from a study of response to subunit inactivated influenza vaccine. Germline V lookup: CDR1 ENHRY, CDR2 SYGVKD. V shed 3 bases, J shed 4 bases, and the junction held 4 bases outside the gene matches. CDR3 length equals 14 residues. Study outcomes and limitations: It was suggested by the authors that few new T cells are recruited by each seasonal influenza vaccination.

This clonotype has just a few counts. Its antigen is not known. From the RT-PCR reads, TCRdb called clonotypes with MiXCR, one entry per CDR3 protein. Here the sample spans roughly 790,000 distinct CDR3 sequences, 21% being singletons. The sequences come from PBMCs from blood, collected more than 4 days after vaccination. The chain couples TRBV10-3 to TRBJ2-7, with 9 bases aligning to TRBD1. This TCR was sampled from a man aged 50 or older who received an inactivated influenza vaccine. The CDR3 region has the DNA TGTGCCATCAGTGAAGGGACAGGGAGTTACGAGCAGTACTTC. Translating it yields CAISEGTGSYEQYF.